This TCR beta chain originates from a study of neurological immune-mediated disorders. Study-wide points: No expanded-clone CDR3 amino acid sequence recurred across subjects, suggesting private TCR-beta repertoires. Multiple sclerosis was found to have the least TCR clonal expansion, below healthy controls, and HTLV-1-associated myelopathy the most.

The cDNA was generated through 5'RACE incorporating 10-nucleotide random UMIs. TCRdb analysed the 5' RACE reads with MiXCR anew, one entry per CDR3 protein. Of about 62,000 distinct CDR3 sequences listed, more than 4% were seen once; the top ten hold less than 3.5%. In this sample, this clonotype turned up a few times. Its matching antigen is unknown. The unsorted libraries originated from 2 million PBMCs that had been stored at -80 C. The TCR sequence derives from a woman aged 45-59 years with multiple sclerosis. Sample: PBMCs.

This chain's CDR3 is CASSASYNEQFF. The DNA of the CDR3 is TGTGCCAGCAGCGCTAGCTATAATGAGCAGTTCTTC. This chain uses TRBV2 with TRBJ2-1; D may be TRBD2 (5 bases). Germline V gene lookup returns CDR1 SNHLY and CDR2 FYNNEI. The length of the CDR3 is 12 residues. Trimming stripped 6 bases from V and 7 bases from J, with 10 bases between.